The rows below give T cell receptor beta chains drawn from one sample of a study of cytomegalovirus exposure and HLA in healthy donors. Produced via immunoSEQ multiplex PCR; TCRdb's table is partial and in-frame only. The table includes about 140,000 clones, 75% to 80% detected once. Sequencing was carried out using PBMCs. All receptors derive from a woman in her fifties or sixties in good health and CMV-seronegative. Each CDR3 is given with its conserved first and last residue. Fields, in order: V gene, J gene, CDR3 protein.

V gene: TRBV9; J gene: TRBJ2-1; CDR3 protein: CASSAPPWDRDNEQFF
V gene: TRBV11-2; J gene: TRBJ2-6; CDR3 protein: CASSQLRDRGHGANVLTF
V gene: TRBV18; J gene: TRBJ2-3; CDR3 protein: CASSPVITTSGEGNTQYF
V gene: TRBV5-4; J gene: TRBJ2-1; CDR3 protein: CASSAGLAGEEQFF
V gene: TRBV18; J gene: TRBJ1-2; CDR3 protein: CASSTPGQGYGYTF
V gene: TRBV4-3; J gene: TRBJ2-7; CDR3 protein: CASSQDEGAGYEQYF
V gene: TRBV6-5; J gene: TRBJ2-4; CDR3 protein: CASYSLQGNIQYF
V gene: TRBV5-4; J gene: TRBJ2-5; CDR3 protein: CASSPDVGAAQETQYF
V gene: TRBV19; J gene: TRBJ1-2; CDR3 protein: CASSILAGGYGYTF
V gene: TRBV6-1; J gene: TRBJ1-1; CDR3 protein: CASAVSGFSEAFF
V gene: TRBV2; J gene: TRBJ2-7; CDR3 protein: CASSNQAQYF
V gene: TRBV5-1; J gene: TRBJ1-2; CDR3 protein: CASSPENSLVGYTF
V gene: TRBV7-2; J gene: TRBJ1-1; CDR3 protein: CASSLGGLGVTEAFF
V gene: TRBV28; J gene: TRBJ2-7; CDR3 protein: CASSPPGQASYEQYF
V gene: TRBV7-8; J gene: TRBJ2-7; CDR3 protein: CASSSSGTAYEQYF
V gene: TRBV6-6; J gene: TRBJ1-6; CDR3 protein: CASSYSMQGLDSPLHF
V gene: TRBV2; J gene: TRBJ2-7; CDR3 protein: CASSEGRTSGSYEQYF
V gene: TRBV14; J gene: TRBJ1-1; CDR3 protein: CASSHLTTGAYLPEAFF
V gene: TRBV11-2; J gene: TRBJ2-7; CDR3 protein: CASSGARDRVSYEQYF
V gene: TRBV27; J gene: TRBJ2-3; CDR3 protein: CASTGVYTDTQYF
V gene: TRBV7-2; J gene: TRBJ2-3; CDR3 protein: CASSFPPTALQGDTQYF
V gene: TRBV5-8; J gene: TRBJ2-2; CDR3 protein: CASSLELGATGELFF
V gene: TRBV15; J gene: TRBJ2-5; CDR3 protein: CATSTELAGYQETQYF
V gene: TRBV2; J gene: TRBJ1-6; CDR3 protein: CASSGTAEGALHF
V gene: TRBV5-1; J gene: TRBJ1-1; CDR3 protein: CASSLVANTEAFF
V gene: TRBV5-6; J gene: TRBJ1-2; CDR3 protein: CASSLMGQGSYTF
V gene: TRBV7-9; J gene: TRBJ1-1; CDR3 protein: CASSLRGPQGSEAFF
V gene: TRBV5-6; J gene: TRBJ1-6; CDR3 protein: CASSFETGWSPLHF
V gene: TRBV5-1; J gene: TRBJ1-6; CDR3 protein: CASSLVLGSPDNSPLHF
V gene: TRBV7-9; J gene: TRBJ1-4; CDR3 protein: CASSPRGEEGEKLFF
V gene: TRBV30; J gene: TRBJ1-1; CDR3 protein: CAWSVSFRDTEAFF
V gene: TRBV11-2; J gene: TRBJ1-4; CDR3 protein: CASSPRGARTNEKLFF
V gene: TRBV27; J gene: TRBJ1-2; CDR3 protein: CASTTYRGSRANYGYTF
V gene: TRBV7-2; J gene: TRBJ1-5; CDR3 protein: CASSYQGAGDQPQHF
V gene: TRBV29-1; J gene: TRBJ2-1; CDR3 protein: CSVENNEQFF
V gene: TRBV5-1; J gene: TRBJ2-3; CDR3 protein: CASSLVGGAGTDTQYF
V gene: TRBV4-3; J gene: TRBJ2-1; CDR3 protein: CASSFSGGAYNEQFF
V gene: TRBV2; J gene: TRBJ1-2; CDR3 protein: CASSEWTGAGGYTF
V gene: TRBV11-3; J gene: TRBJ1-5; CDR3 protein: CASSLVWTDLIGSNQPQHF
V gene: TRBV2; J gene: TRBJ1-3; CDR3 protein: CASSVRQTSGNTIYF
V gene: TRBV28; J gene: TRBJ1-5; CDR3 protein: CASSLGGYLQPQHF
V gene: TRBV4-3; J gene: TRBJ1-2; CDR3 protein: CASSQEGTATYGYTF
V gene: TRBV5-1; J gene: TRBJ2-7; CDR3 protein: CASSWVQGTTYEQYF
V gene: TRBV2; J gene: TRBJ2-5; CDR3 protein: CASSWGGQETQYF
V gene: TRBV30; J gene: TRBJ1-6; CDR3 protein: CAWGQGDSPLHF
V gene: TRBV7-8; J gene: TRBJ2-1; CDR3 protein: CASSMGDRVNEQFF
V gene: TRBV7-2; J gene: TRBJ2-3; CDR3 protein: CASSHTSGGALSPF
V gene: TRBV5-1; J gene: TRBJ1-2; CDR3 protein: CASSPLQTGRYGYTF
V gene: TRBV6-4; J gene: TRBJ1-5; CDR3 protein: CASSLTDSQPQHF
V gene: TRBV10-2; J gene: TRBJ1-1; CDR3 protein: CASSSGNTEAFF